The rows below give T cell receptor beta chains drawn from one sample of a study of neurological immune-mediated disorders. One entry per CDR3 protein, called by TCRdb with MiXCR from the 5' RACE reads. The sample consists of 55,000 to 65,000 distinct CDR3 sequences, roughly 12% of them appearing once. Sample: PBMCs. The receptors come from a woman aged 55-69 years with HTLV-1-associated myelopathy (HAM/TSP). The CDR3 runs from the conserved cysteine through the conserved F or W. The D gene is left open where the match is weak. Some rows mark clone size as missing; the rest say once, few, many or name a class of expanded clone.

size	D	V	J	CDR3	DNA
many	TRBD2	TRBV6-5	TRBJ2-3	CASSRGSSGKGADTQYF	TGTGCCAGCAGTCGCGGGTCTAGCGGGAAGGGGGCAGATACGCAGTATTTT
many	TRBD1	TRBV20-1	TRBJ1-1	CSASQTGGMAEAFF	TGCAGTGCTAGTCAAACAGGGGGCATGGCTGAAGCTTTCTTT
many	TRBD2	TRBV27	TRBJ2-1	CASSSFGLAGGPGDNEQFF	TGTGCCAGCAGTTCATTCGGACTAGCGGGAGGGCCTGGGGACAATGAGCAGTTCTTC
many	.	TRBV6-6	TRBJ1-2	CASSYGLGYGYTF	TGTGCCAGCAGTTACGGCTTGGGCTATGGCTACACCTTC
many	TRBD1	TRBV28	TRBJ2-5	CASSLGTGGKRETQYF	TGTGCCAGCAGTTTAGGGACAGGGGGGAAACGAGAGACCCAGTACTTC
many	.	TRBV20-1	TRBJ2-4	CSARTINIQYF	TGCAGTGCGAGGACCATAAACATTCAGTACTTC
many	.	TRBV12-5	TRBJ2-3	CASGGTDTQYF	TGTGCTAGTGGTGGCACAGATACGCAGTATTTT
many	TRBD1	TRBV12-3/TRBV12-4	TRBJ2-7	CASSPPGQEFSYEQYF	TGTGCCAGCAGTCCGCCGGGACAGGAATTCTCCTACGAGCAGTACTTC
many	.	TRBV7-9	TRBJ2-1	CASSLAPYDDEQFF	TGTGCCAGCAGCTTAGCCCCCTACGATGATGAGCAGTTCTTC
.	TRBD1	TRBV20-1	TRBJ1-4	CSAPRGQKNEKLFF	TGCAGTGCTCCTAGGGGACAGAAGAATGAAAAACTGTTTTTT
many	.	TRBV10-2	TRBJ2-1	CAIRKTPGPANYNEQFF	TGCGCCATCCGCAAAACCCCGGGACCCGCTAACTACAATGAGCAGTTCTTC
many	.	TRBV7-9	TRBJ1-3	CASSRDVSGNTIYF	TGTGCCAGCAGCCGGGACGTCTCTGGAAACACCATATATTTT
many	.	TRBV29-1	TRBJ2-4	CSVETLPQGNIQYF	TGCAGCGTGGAGACCCTCCCGCAGGGAAACATTCAGTACTTC
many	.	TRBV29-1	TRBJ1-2	CSVEERETGYTF	TGCAGCGTTGAAGAGAGGGAAACTGGCTACACCTTC
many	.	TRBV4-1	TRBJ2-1	CASSAGGSSYNEQFF	TGCGCCAGCAGCGCCGGGGGAAGCTCCTACAATGAGCAGTTCTTC
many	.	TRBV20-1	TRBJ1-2	CSALDGYTF	TGCAGTGCACTCGATGGCTACACCTTC